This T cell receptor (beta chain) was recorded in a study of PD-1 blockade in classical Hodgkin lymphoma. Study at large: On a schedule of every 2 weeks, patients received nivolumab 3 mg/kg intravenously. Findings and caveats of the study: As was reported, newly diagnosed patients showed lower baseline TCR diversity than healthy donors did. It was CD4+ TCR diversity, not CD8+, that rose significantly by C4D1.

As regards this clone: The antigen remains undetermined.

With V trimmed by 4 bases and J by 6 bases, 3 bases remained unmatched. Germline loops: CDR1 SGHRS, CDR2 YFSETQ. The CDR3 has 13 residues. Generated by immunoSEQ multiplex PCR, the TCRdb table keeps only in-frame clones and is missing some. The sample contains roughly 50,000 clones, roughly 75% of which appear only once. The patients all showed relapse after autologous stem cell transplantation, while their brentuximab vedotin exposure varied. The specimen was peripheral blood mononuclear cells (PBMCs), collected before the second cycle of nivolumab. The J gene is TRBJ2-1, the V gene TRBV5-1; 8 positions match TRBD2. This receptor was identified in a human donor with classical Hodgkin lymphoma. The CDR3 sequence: CASSLGLANEQFF. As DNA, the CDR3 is TGCGCCAGCAGCCTCGGACTAGCCAATGAGCAGTTCTTC.